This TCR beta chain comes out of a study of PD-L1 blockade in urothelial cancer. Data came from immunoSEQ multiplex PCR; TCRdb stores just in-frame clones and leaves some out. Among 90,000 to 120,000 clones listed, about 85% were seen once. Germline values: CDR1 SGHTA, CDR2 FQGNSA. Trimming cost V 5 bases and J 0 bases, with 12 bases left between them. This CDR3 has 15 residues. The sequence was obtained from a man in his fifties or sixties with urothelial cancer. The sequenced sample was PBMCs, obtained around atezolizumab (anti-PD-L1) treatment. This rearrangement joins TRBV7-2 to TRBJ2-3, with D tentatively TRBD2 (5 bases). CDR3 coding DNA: TGTGCCAGCAGCCGAGACTACCTGAGCACAGATACGCAGTATTTT. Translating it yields CASSRDYLSTDTQYF.